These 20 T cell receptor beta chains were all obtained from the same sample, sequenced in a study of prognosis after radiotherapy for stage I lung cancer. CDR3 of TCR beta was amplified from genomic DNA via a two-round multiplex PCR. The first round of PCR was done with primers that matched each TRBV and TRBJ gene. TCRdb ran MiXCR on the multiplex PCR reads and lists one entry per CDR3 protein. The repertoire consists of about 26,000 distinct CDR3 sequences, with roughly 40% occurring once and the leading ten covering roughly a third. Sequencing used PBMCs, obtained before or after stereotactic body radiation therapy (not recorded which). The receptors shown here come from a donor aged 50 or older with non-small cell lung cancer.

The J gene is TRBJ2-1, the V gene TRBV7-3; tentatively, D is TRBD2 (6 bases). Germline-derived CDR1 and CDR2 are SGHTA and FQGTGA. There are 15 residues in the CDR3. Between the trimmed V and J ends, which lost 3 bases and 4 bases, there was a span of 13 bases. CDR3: CASSFLAVVYNEQFF. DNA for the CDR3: TGTGCCAGCAGCTTCTTAGCGGTAGTGTACAATGAGCAGTTCTTC.

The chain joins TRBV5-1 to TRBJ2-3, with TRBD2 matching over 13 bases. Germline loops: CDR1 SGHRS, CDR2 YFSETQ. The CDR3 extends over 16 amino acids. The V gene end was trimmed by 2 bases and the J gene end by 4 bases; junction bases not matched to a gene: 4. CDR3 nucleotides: TGCGCCAGCAGCTTACTAGCGGGAGGGCCTTCAGATACGCAGTATTTT. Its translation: CASSLLAGGPSDTQYF. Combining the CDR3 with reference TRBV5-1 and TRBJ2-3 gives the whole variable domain KAGVTQTPRYLIKTRGQQVTLSCSPISGHRSVSWYQQTPGQGLQFLFEYFSETQRNKGNFPGRFSGRQFSNSRSEMNVSTLELGDSALYLCASSLLAGGPSDTQYFGPGTRLTVL.

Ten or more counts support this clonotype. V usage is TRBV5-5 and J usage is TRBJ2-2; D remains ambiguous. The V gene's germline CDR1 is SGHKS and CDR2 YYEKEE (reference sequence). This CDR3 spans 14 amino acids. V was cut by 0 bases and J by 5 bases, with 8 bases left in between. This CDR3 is CASSLGVRTGELFF. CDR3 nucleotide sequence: TGTGCCAGCAGCTTGGGGGTGAGAACCGGGGAGCTGTTTTTT.

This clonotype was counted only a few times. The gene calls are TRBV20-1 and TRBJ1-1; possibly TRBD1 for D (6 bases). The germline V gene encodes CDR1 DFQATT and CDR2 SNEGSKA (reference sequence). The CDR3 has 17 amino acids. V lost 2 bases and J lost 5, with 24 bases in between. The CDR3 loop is CSARPSVQGGEWTEAFF. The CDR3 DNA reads TGCAGTGCTAGACCCTCGGTACAGGGCGGGGAGTGGACTGAAGCTTTCTTT.

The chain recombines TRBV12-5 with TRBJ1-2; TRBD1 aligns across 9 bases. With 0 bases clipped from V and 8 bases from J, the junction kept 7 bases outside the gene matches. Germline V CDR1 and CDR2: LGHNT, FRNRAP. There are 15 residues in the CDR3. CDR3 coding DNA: TGTGCTAGTGGTTTGGTTTACGGGACAGGGACCGGCTACACCTTC. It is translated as CASGLVYGTGTGYTF.

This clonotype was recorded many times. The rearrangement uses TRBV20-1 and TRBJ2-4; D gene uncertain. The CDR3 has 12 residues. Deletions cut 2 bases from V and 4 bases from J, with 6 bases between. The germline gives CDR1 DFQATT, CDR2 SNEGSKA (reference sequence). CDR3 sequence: CSARSPKNIQYF. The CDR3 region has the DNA TGCAGTGCTAGAAGTCCAAAAAACATTCAGTACTTC.

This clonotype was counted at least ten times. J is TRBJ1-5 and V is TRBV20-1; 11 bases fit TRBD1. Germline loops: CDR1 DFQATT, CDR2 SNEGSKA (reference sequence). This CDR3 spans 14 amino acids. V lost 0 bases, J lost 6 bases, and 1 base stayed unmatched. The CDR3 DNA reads TGCAGTGCTAGAGATGGGACAGGGGGTCAGCCCCAGCATTTT. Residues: CSARDGTGGQPQHF.

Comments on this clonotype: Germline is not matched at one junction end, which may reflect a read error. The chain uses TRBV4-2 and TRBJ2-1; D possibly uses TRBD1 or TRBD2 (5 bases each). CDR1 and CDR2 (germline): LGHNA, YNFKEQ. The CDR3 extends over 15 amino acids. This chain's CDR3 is CVSSQYPGPNNEQFF. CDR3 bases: TGTGTCAGCAGCCAGTATCCGGGACCGAACAATGAGCAGTTCTTC.

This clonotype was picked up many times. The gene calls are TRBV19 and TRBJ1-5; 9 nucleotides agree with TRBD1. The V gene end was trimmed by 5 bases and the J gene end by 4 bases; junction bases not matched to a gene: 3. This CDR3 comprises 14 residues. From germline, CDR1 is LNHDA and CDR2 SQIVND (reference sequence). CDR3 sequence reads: CASSVGTGNQPQHF. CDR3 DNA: TGTGCCAGTAGTGTCGGGACAGGGAATCAGCCCCAGCATTTT.

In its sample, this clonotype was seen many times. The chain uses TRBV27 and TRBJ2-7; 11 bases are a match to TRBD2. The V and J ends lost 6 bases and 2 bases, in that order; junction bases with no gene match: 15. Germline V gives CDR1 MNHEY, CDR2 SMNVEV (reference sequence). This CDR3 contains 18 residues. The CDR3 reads CASSDRGQIAGGPYEQYF. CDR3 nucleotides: TGTGCCAGCAGCGACAGGGGTCAAATAGCGGGGGGGCCCTACGAGCAGTACTTC.

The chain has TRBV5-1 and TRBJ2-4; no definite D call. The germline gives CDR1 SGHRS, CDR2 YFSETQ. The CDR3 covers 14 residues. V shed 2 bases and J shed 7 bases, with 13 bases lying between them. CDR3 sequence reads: CASSFAGLANIQYF. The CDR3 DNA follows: TGCGCCAGCAGCTTCGCTGGGTTGGCGAACATTCAGTACTTC.

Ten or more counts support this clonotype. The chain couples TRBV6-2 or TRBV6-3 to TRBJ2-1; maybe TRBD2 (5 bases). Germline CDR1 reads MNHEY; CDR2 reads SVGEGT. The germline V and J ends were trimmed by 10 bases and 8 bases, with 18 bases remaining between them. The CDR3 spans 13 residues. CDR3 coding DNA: TGTGCCAACCAAACTAGGTTCAGCTATGAGCAGTTCTTC. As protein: CANQTRFSYEQFF.

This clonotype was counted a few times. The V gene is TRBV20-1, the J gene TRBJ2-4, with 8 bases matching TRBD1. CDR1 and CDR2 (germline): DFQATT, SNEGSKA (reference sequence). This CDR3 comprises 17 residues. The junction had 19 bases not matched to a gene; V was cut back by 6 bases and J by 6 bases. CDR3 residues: CSAPSATGEFRGNIQYF. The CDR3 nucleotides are TGCAGTGCCCCCTCCGCGACAGGGGAGTTTCGGGGAAACATTCAGTACTTC.

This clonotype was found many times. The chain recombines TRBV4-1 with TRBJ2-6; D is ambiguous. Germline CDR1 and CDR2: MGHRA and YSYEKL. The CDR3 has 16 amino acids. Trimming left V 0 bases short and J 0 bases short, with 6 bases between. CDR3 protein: CASSQDHISGANVLTF. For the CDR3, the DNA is TGCGCCAGCAGCCAAGATCACATCTCTGGGGCCAACGTCCTGACTTTC.

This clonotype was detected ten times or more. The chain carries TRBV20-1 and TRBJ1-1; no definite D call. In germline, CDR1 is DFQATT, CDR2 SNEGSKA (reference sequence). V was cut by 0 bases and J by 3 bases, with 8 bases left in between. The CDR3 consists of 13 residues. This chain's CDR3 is CSARDQAYTEAFF. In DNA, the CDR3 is TGCAGTGCTAGAGATCAGGCGTACACTGAAGCTTTCTTT.

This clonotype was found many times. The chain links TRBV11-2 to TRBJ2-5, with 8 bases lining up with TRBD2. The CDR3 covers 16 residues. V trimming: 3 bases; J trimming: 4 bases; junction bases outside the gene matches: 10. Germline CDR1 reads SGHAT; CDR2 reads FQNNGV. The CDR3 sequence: CASSFSVGGGRETQYF. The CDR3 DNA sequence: TGTGCCAGCAGCTTCTCCGTCGGGGGGGGCAGAGAGACCCAGTACTTC.

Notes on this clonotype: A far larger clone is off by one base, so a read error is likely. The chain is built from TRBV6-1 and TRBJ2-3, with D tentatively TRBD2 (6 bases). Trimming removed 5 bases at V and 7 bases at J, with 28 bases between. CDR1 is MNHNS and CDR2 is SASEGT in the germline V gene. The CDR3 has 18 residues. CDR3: CASSYEPTIGSLRNTQYF. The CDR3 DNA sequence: TGTGCCAGCAGTTACGAACCAACTATCGGGAGTTTGCGAAATACGCAGTATTTT.

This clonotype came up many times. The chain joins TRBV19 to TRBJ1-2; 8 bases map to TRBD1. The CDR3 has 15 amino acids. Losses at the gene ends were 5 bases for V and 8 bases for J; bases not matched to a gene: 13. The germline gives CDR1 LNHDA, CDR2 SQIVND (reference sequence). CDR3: CASSATVTDRVGYTF. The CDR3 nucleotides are TGTGCCAGTAGTGCCACGGTCACGGACAGGGTCGGCTACACCTTC.

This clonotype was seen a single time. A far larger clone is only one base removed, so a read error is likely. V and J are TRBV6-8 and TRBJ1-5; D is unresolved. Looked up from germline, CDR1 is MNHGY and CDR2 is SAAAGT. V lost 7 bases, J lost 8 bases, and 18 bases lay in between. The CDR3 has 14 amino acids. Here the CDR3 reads CASNPASRAKPQHF. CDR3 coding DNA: TGTGCCAGCAACCCCGCGTCTAGGGCAAAGCCCCAGCATTTT.

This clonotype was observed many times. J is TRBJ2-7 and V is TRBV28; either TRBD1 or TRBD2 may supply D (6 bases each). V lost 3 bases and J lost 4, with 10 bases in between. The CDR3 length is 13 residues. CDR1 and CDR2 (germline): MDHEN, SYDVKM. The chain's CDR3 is CASSLRGTYEQYF. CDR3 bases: TGTGCCAGCAGTTTGAGGGGGACTTACGAGCAGTACTTC.